The rows below give T cell receptor beta chains drawn from one sample of a study of blood T cells in healthy people across ages. Each CDR3 protein is one row after TCRdb ran MiXCR on the 5' RACE reads. The sample has hundreds of thousands of distinct CDR3 sequences; 55% to 65% are singletons. Sample: blood. The origin of the receptors is a man aged 25 to 45 in good health. Both conserved end residues are trimmed from each CDR3. The D gene is left open where the match is weak.

V: TRBV29-1; J: TRBJ1-2; D: -; CDR3: SVEGVLNYGYT
V: TRBV5-1; J: TRBJ1-2; D: -; CDR3: ASSATFKQGYGYT
V: TRBV4-2; J: TRBJ2-5; D: -; CDR3: VSSQGDFQETQY
V: TRBV28; J: TRBJ2-6; D: -; CDR3: ASSEWGNPGANVLT
V: TRBV20-1; J: TRBJ2-3; D: -; CDR3: SAREGGDTQY
V: TRBV5-1; J: -; D: -; CDR3: ASSLRYSSCEQY
V: TRBV29-1; J: TRBJ1-2; D: TRBD1; CDR3: SVEDGDRGNGYT
V: TRBV5-1; J: TRBJ2-1; D: -; CDR3: ASSLDGESYNEQF
V: TRBV9; J: TRBJ2-5; D: TRBD2; CDR3: ASSVDPGSGGHKETQY
V: TRBV9; J: TRBJ1-6; D: -; CDR3: ASSSRDTYNSPLH
V: TRBV2; J: TRBJ2-3; D: TRBD2; CDR3: ASSPTGRLAVDTQY
V: TRBV3-1; J: TRBJ2-3; D: TRBD2; CDR3: ASSRPGRGGNTDTQY
V: TRBV3-1; J: TRBJ1-5; D: -; CDR3: ASSQGTPSNQPQH
V: TRBV7-9; J: -; D: -; CDR3: ASSNQDRPQETQY
V: TRBV20-1; J: TRBJ2-5; D: -; CDR3: SARSNWTQY
V: TRBV9; J: TRBJ2-5; D: -; CDR3: AGSAAGAQETQY
V: TRBV12-3/TRBV12-4; J: TRBJ1-2; D: -; CDR3: ASSLGFAGYGYT
V: TRBV4-3; J: TRBJ2-4; D: TRBD1; CDR3: AGSQDRGAKNIQY
V: TRBV28; J: TRBJ2-7; D: -; CDR3: ASSLGCEQY
V: TRBV2; J: TRBJ2-2; D: -; CDR3: ASRERNTGELF
V: TRBV6-5; J: TRBJ1-1; D: -; CDR3: ASSYSLRAEAF
V: TRBV28; J: TRBJ2-1; D: TRBD2; CDR3: ASSLPHELAGDYNEQF
V: TRBV7-3; J: TRBJ2-6; D: -; CDR3: ASSNPYGAGANVLT
V: TRBV28; J: TRBJ2-7; D: -; CDR3: ASSATGSGHEQY
V: TRBV5-1; J: TRBJ1-4; D: -; CDR3: ASSAQGRGEKLF
V: TRBV6-5; J: TRBJ2-1; D: TRBD1; CDR3: ASTYRDRGFNEQF
V: TRBV30; J: TRBJ2-2; D: -; CDR3: AWSPTDRVRGLDGELF
V: TRBV20-1; J: TRBJ2-1; D: TRBD2; CDR3: SAGWGGNNEQF
V: TRBV5-1; J: TRBJ2-1; D: TRBD2; CDR3: ASSFTIAGGVNEQF
V: TRBV2; J: TRBJ1-4; D: -; CDR3: ASNGDANEKLF
V: TRBV12-3/TRBV12-4; J: TRBJ2-3; D: TRBD1; CDR3: ASSLDRGWTDTQY
V: TRBV4-3; J: TRBJ2-3; D: -; CDR3: ASSQDSTGTRPDTQY
V: TRBV9; J: TRBJ2-1; D: -; CDR3: ASSVNGLSYNEQF
V: TRBV20-1; J: TRBJ1-2; D: -; CDR3: RRAADGYT
V: TRBV3-1; J: TRBJ1-6; D: -; CDR3: ASSQEHTGGHSPLH
V: TRBV4-3; J: TRBJ2-1; D: -; CDR3: ASSLDPDRSASNEQF
V: TRBV10-3; J: TRBJ2-5; D: -; CDR3: AIGAARGQETQY
V: TRBV7-2; J: TRBJ2-1; D: -; CDR3: ASSLGQVIGGDEQF
V: TRBV2; J: TRBJ2-4; D: -; CDR3: ASSPNGVEGRQY
V: TRBV3-1; J: TRBJ1-6; D: -; CDR3: ASSQDSRNNSPHH
V: TRBV20-1; J: TRBJ1-2; D: -; CDR3: SAPFQMAAGYGYT
V: TRBV7-3; J: -; D: -; CDR3: ASSLGSTPLETQY
V: TRBV20-1; J: -; D: -; CDR3: SARDLQQNIQY
V: TRBV5-1; J: TRBJ1-4; D: -; CDR3: ASSFHWDPATNEKLF
V: TRBV6-2/TRBV6-3; J: TRBJ2-3; D: TRBD1; CDR3: ASSTGTEVDTQY
V: TRBV12-3/TRBV12-4; J: TRBJ2-5; D: TRBD1; CDR3: ASSSTGVETQY
V: TRBV7-2; J: TRBJ2-3; D: -; CDR3: ASSRTQQITDTQY
V: TRBV20-1; J: TRBJ1-2; D: -; CDR3: SAPWTAYGYT
V: TRBV12-3/TRBV12-4; J: TRBJ1-2; D: TRBD1; CDR3: ASSLTGGVRNGYT
V: TRBV12-3/TRBV12-4; J: TRBJ1-5; D: -; CDR3: ASSKINQPQH
V: TRBV2; J: TRBJ1-1; D: -; CDR3: ASRKVNTEAF
V: TRBV5-1; J: -; D: TRBD2; CDR3: ASSLGDSGGETQY
V: TRBV10-3; J: TRBJ2-3; D: -; CDR3: AISESALSDTQY
V: TRBV7-2; J: TRBJ2-7; D: -; CDR3: ASSYFVGGSREQY
V: TRBV14; J: TRBJ2-1; D: TRBD1; CDR3: ASSQTGQGLGGEQF
V: TRBV12-3/TRBV12-4; J: TRBJ2-1; D: TRBD1; CDR3: ASSLRQGATEQF